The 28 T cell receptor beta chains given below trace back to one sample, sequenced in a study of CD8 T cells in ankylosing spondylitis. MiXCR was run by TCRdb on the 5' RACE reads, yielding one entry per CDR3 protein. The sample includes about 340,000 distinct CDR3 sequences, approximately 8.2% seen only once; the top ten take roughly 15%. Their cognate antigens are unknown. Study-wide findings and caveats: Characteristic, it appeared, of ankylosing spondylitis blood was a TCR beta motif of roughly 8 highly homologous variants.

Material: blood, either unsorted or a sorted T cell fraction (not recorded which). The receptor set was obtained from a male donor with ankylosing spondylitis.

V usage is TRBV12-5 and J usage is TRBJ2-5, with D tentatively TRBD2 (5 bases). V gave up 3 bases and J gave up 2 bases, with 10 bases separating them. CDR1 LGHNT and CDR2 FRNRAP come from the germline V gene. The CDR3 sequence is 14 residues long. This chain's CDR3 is CASGFDSGQETQYF. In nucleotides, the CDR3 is TGTGCTAGTGGTTTTGACTCGGGGCAAGAGACCCAGTACTTC.

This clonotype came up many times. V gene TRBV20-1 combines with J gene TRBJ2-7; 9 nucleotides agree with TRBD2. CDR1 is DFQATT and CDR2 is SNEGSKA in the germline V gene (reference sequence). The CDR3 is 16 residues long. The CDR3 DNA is TGCACCTCCGAGTACTCCCGCGGGAGGGCCGGTTTGAAGCAGTACTTC. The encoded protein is CTSEYSRGRAGLKQYF.

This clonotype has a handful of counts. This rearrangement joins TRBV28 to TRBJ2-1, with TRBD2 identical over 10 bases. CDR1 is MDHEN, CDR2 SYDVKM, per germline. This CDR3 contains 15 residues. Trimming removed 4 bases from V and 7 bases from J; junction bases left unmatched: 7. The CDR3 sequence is CASSSPTSGKNEQFF. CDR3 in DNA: TGTGCCAGCAGTTCACCTACTAGCGGGAAAAATGAGCAGTTCTTC.

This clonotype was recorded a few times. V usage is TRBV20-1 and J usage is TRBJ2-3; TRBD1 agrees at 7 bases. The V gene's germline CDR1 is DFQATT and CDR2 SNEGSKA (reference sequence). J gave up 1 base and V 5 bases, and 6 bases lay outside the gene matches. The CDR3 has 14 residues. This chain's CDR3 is CSAGRDSRTDTQYF. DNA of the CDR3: TGCAGTGCTGGCCGGGACAGTCGCACAGATACGCAGTATTTT.

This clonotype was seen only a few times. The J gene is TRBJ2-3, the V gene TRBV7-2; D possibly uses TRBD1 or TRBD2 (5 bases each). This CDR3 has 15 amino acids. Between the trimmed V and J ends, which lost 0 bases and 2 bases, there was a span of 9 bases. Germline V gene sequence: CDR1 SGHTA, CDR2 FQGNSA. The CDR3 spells CASSLAGADTDTQYF. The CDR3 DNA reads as TGTGCCAGCAGCTTAGCCGGGGCAGACACAGATACGCAGTATTTT.

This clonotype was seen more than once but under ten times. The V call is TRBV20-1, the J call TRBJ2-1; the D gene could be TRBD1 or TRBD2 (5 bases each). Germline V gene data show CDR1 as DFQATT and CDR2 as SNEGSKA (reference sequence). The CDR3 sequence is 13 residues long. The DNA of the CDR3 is TGCAGCCGCGAGGGGCCGGGTTTCAATGAGCAGTTCTTC. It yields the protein CSREGPGFNEQFF.

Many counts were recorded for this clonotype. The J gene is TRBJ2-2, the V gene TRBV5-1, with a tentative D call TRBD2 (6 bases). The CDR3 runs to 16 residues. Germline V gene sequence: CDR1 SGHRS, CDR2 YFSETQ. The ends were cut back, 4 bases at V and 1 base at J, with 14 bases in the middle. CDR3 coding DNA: TGCGCCAGCAGCCCCCTCGGAGCGGGGAACACCGGGGAGCTGTTTTTT. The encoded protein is CASSPLGAGNTGELFF.

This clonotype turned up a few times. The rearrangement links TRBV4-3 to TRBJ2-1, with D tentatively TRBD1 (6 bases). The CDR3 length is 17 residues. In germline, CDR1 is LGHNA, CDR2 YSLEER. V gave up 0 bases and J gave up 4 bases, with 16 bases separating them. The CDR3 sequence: CASSQDPRGRIYNEQFF. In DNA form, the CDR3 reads TGCGCCAGCAGCCAAGATCCCAGGGGACGAATATACAATGAGCAGTTCTTC.

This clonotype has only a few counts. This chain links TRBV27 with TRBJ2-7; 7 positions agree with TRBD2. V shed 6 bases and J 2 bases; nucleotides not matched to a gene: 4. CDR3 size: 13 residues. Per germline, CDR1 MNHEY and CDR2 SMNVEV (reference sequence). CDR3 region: CASSVGRAYEQYF. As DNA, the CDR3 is TGTGCCAGCAGCGTTGGGAGGGCCTACGAGCAGTACTTC.

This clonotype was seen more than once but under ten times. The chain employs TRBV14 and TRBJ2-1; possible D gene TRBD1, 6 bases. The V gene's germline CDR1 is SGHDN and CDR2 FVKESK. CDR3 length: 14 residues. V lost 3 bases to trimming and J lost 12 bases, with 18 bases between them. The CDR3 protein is CASSQRLQGSVQFF. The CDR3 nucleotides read TGTGCCAGCAGCCAGCGGCTACAGGGTAGCGTGCAGTTCTTC.

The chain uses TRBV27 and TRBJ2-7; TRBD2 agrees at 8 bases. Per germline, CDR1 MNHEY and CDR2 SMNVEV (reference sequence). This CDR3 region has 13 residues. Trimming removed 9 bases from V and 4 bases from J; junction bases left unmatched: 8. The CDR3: CARTLAVIYEQYF. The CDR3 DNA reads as TGTGCCAGGACACTAGCGGTTATATACGAGCAGTACTTC.

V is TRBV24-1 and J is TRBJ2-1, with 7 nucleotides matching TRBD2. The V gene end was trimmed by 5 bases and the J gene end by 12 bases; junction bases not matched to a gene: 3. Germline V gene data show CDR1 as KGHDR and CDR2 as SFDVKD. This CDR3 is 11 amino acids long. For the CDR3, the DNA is TGTGCCACCAGTGGACCGGGGGGGCAGTTCTTC. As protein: CATSGPGGQFF.

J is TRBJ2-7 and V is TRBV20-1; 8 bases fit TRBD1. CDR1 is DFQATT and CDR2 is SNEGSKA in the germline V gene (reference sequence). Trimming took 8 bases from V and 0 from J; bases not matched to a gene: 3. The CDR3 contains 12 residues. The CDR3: CSCDRGSYEQYF. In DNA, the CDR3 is TGCAGTTGTGACAGGGGCTCCTACGAGCAGTACTTC.

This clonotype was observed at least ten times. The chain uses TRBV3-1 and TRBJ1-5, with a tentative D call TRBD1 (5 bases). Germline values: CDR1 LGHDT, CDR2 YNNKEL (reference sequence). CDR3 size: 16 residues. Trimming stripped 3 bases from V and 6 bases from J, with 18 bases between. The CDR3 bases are TGTGCCAGCAGCCAGTTGGGTTATGGGGCAGGTCAGCCCCAGCATTTT. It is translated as CASSQLGYGAGQPQHF.

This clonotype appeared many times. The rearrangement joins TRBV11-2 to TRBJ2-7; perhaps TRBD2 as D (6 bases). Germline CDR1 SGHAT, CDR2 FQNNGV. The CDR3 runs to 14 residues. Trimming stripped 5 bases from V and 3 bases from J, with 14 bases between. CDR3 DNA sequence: TGTGCCAGCAGCATTTACGGGGGAGACTACGAGCAGTACTTC. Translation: CASSIYGGDYEQYF.

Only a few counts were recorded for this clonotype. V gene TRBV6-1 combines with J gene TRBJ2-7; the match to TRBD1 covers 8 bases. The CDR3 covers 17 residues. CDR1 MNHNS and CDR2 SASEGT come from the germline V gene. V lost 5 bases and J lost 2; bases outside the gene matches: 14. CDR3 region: CASSPPRQGKRTYEQYF. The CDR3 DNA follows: TGTGCCAGCAGTCCCCCGAGACAGGGGAAGCGGACCTACGAGCAGTACTTC.

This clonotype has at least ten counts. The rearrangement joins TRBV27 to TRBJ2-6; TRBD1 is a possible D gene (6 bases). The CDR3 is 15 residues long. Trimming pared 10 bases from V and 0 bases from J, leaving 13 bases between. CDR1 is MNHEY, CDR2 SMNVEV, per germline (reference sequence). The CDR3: CATWTVRSGANVLTF. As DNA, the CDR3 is TGTGCCACCTGGACAGTACGCTCTGGGGCCAACGTCCTGACTTTC.

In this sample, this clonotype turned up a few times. The CDR3 bases are TGCAGTGCTAGAAGGACTAGCGGCTACGAGCAGTACTTC. Amino acid sequence: CSARRTSGYEQYF. This sequence joins TRBV20-1 and TRBJ2-7; 10 bases align to TRBD2. This CDR3 region has 13 residues. Trimming cost V 2 bases and J 3 bases; bases outside gene matches: 1. The germline CDR1 and CDR2 sequences are DFQATT and SNEGSKA (reference sequence).

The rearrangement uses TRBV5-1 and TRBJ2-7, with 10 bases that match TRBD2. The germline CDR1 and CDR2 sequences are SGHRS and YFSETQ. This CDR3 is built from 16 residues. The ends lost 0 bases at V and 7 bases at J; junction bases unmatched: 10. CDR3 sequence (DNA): TGCGCCAGCAGCTTGGTGAGCCTAGCGGGAGCGGTAGAGCAGTACTTC. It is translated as CASSLVSLAGAVEQYF.

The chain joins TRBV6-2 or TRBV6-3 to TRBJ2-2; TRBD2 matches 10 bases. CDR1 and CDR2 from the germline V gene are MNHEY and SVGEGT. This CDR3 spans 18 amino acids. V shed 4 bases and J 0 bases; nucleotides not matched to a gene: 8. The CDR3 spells CASSWTSGPIANTGELFF. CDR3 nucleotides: TGTGCCAGCAGTTGGACTAGCGGCCCAATCGCGAACACCGGGGAGCTGTTTTTT.

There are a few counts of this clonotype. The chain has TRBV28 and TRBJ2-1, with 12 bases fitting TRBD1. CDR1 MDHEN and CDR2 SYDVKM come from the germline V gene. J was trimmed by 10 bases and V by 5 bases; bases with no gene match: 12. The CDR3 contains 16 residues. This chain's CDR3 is CASSLRPGQGAREQFF. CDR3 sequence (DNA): TGTGCCAGCAGTCTCAGACCGGGACAGGGGGCTAGGGAGCAGTTCTTC.

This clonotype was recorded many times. CDR3 amino acids: CASSLGSSVSTDTQYF. CDR3 nucleotide sequence: TGTGCCAGCAGCCTGGGTAGTTCGGTGAGCACAGATACGCAGTATTTT. The chain has TRBV7-3 and TRBJ2-3; D remains ambiguous. The CDR3 runs to 16 residues. From germline, CDR1 is SGHTA and CDR2 FQGTGA. Trimming took off 5 bases at V and 0 bases at J, with 15 bases between the two ends.

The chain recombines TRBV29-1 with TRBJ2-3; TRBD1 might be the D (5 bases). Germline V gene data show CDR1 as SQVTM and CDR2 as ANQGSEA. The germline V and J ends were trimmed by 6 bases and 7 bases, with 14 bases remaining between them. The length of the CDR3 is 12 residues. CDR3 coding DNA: TGCAGCGTAGGCCGACAGCTCCATACGCAGTATTTT. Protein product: CSVGRQLHTQYF.

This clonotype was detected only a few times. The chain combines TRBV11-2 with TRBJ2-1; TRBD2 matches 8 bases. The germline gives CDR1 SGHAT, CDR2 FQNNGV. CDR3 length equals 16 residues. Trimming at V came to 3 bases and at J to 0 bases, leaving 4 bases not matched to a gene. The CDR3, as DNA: TGTGCCAGCAGCTTGCGGGAGGCCTACTCCTACAATGAGCAGTTCTTC. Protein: CASSLREAYSYNEQFF. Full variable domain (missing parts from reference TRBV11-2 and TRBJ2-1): EAGVAQSPRYKIIEKRQSVAFWCNPISGHATLYWYQQILGQGPKLLIQFQNNGVVDDSQLPKDRFSAERLKGVDSTLKIQPAKLEDSAVYLCASSLREAYSYNEQFFGPGTRLTVL.

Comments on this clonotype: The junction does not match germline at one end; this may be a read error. The CDR3: CSPRRTEGAWTEAFF. The CDR3 nucleotides are TGCAGTCCTAGGCGGACGGAGGGGGCATGGACTGAAGCTTTCTTT. V usage is TRBV20-1 and J usage is TRBJ1-1; 7 bases are shared with TRBD1. This CDR3 spans 15 amino acids. CDR1 is DFQATT, CDR2 SNEGSKA, per germline (reference sequence).

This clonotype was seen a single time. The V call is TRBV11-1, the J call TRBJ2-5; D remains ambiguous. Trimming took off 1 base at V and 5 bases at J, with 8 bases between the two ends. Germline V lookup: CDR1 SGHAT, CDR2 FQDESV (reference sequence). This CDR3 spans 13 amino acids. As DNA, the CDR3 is TGTGCCAGCAGCTTAGTTCTCCGGGAGACCCAGTACTTC. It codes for CASSLVLRETQYF.

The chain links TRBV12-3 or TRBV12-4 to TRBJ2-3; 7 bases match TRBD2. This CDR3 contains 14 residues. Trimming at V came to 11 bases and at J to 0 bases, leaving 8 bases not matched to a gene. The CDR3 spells CAVGLAASTDTQYF. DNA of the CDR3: TGTGCCGTAGGGCTAGCGGCTAGCACAGATACGCAGTATTTT.

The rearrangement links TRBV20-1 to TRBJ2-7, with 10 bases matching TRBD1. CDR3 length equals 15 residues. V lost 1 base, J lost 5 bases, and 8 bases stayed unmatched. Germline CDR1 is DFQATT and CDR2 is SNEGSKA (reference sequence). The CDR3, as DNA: TGCAGTGCTAGAGGAACCGGGACAGGGGTCGACGAGCAGTACTTC. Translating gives CSARGTGTGVDEQYF.